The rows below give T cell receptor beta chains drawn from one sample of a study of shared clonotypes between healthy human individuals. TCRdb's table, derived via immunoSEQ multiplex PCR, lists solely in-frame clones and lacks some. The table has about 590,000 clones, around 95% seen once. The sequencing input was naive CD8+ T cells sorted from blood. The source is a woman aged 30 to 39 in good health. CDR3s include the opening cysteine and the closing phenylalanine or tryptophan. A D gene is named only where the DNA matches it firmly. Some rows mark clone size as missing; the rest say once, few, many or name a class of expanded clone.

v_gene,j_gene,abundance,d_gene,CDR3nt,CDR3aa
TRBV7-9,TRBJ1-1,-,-,TGTGCCAGCAGCTTAGGAGGGGAGGGAGATGACACTGAAGCTTTCTTT,CASSLGGEGDDTEAFF
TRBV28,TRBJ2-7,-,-,TGTGCCAGCAGTTTAGAGCAACCCTACGAGCAGTACTTC,CASSLEQPYEQYF
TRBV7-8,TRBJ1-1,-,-,TGTGCCAGCGGGGGACGAGCGGCTGAAGCTTTCTTT,CASGGRAAEAFF
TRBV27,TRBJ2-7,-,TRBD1,TGTGCCTGCAAGAGAGGGACAGGCCACGAGCAGTACTTC,CACKRGTGHEQYF
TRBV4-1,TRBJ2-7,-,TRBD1,TGCGCCAGCAGCCAAACGGACAGGGACCCCTACGAGCAGTACTTC,CASSQTDRDPYEQYF
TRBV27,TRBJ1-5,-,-,TGTGCCAGCAAATCGCCGGGCGTCAATCAGCCCCAGCATTTT,CASKSPGVNQPQHF
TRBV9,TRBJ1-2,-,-,TGTGCCAGCAGCCCCCACAGGACAAGCTATGGCTACACCTTC,CASSPHRTSYGYTF
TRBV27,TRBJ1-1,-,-,TGTGCCAGCAGTTTGAGGGGTTACACTGAAGCTTTCTTT,CASSLRGYTEAFF
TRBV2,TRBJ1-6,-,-,TGTGCCAGCAGTGATTTTTCCTCGAATTCACCCCTCCACTTT,CASSDFSSNSPLHF
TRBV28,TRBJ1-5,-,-,TGTGCCAGCAGTTTCCGATTGGACAGGCCCCAGCATTTT,CASSFRLDRPQHF
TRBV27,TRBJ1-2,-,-,TGTGCCAGCAGTTTATCGATAGTTCGATTCGGGTTTACTGGCTACACCTTC,CASSLSIVRFGFTGYTF
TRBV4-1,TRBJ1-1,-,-,TGCGCCAGCAGCCAAGACAGGTCCCGGACTGAAGCTTTCTTT,CASSQDRSRTEAFF
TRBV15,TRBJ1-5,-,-,TGTGCCACCAGCAGAGCAGGGGAGAGCCAGCCCCAGCATTTT,CATSRAGESQPQHF
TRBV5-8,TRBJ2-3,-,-,TGTGCCAGCAGCTTAAAGCGAGCGACAGATACGCAGTATTTT,CASSLKRATDTQYF
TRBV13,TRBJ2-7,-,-,TGTGCCAGCAGCCTTACAGGGAGCGGATACGAGCAGTACTTC,CASSLTGSGYEQYF
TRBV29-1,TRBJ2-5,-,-,TGCAGCGTTGAAGGGTTACCAGAGACCCAGTACTTC,CSVEGLPETQYF
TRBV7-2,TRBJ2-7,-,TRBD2,TGTGCCAGCAGCTTACTTGCGGGAGGGTCCCACGAGCAGTACTTC,CASSLLAGGSHEQYF
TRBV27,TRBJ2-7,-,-,TGTGCCAGCAGCTCGGTTGGTAGCTCCTACGAGCAGTACTTC,CASSSVGSSYEQYF
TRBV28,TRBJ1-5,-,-,TGTGCCAGCAGTGGGCACAATCAGCCCCAGCATTTT,CASSGHNQPQHF
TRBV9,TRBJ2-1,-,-,TGTGCCAGCAGCGTAGCCAGCGGGCCCTACAATGAGCAGTTCTTC,CASSVASGPYNEQFF
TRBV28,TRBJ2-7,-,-,TGTGCCAGCAGTGTCGATCCCTACGAGCAGTACTTC,CASSVDPYEQYF
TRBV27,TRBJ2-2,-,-,TGTGCCAGCAGTCCTTCCACCCGACCTAACACCGGGGAGCTGTTTTTT,CASSPSTRPNTGELFF
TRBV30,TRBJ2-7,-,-,TGTGCCTGGAAATACTCAACTCCTTTTAGGAGCTCCTACGAGCAGTACTTC,CAWKYSTPFRSSYEQYF
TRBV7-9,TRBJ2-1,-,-,TGTGCCAGCGGGTTCGGGAGCTCCTACAATGAGCAGTTCTTC,CASGFGSSYNEQFF
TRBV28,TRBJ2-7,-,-,TGTGCCAGCAAGGAGGGCGGCGGGATCGAGCAGTACTTC,CASKEGGGIEQYF
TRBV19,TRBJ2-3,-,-,TGTGCCAGTAGTATACCGGGACCGTTCACAGATACGCAGTATTTT,CASSIPGPFTDTQYF
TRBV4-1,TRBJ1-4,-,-,TGCGCCAGCAGCCCAATAAATGAAAAACTGTTTTTT,CASSPINEKLFF
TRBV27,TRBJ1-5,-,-,TGTGCCAGCCGCGAGGGGTTTAGCAATCAGCCCCAGCATTTT,CASREGFSNQPQHF
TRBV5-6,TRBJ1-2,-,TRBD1,TGTGCCAGCAGCCCTTTAGGACAGGGCTACTATGGCTACACCTTC,CASSPLGQGYYGYTF
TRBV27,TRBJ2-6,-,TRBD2,TGTGCCAGCAGTTTATTCGGGAGGTCTGGGGCCAACGTCCTGACTTTC,CASSLFGRSGANVLTF
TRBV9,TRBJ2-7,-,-,TGTGCCAGCAGCGCCGCCGACTCTACAGCTTACGAGCAGTACTTC,CASSAADSTAYEQYF
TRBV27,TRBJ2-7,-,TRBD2,TGTGCCAGCAGACCCGGGACTAGCTACGAGCAGTACTTC,CASRPGTSYEQYF
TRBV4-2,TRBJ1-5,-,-,TGTGCCAGCAGCCAAGATAGTGCCAATCAGCCCCAGCATTTT,CASSQDSANQPQHF
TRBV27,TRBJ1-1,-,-,TGTGCCAGCAGTTTAGCACAGGGAAACACTGAAGCTTTCTTT,CASSLAQGNTEAFF
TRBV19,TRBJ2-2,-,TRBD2,TGTGCCAGTCGGGATGAGAGGGGAGGGCCGAACACCGGGGAGCTGTTTTTT,CASRDERGGPNTGELFF
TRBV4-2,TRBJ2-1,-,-,TGTGCCAGCAGCCACCCATGGGATGAGCAGTTCTTC,CASSHPWDEQFF
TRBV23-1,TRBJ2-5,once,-,TGCGCCAGCAGTCCAGACCGGCGGAGGGAGGAAGAGACCCAGTACTTC,CASSPDRRREEETQYF
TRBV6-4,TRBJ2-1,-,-,TGTGCCAGCAGTGAATCAGCGGAGTTACGCCCGGTTGGGGAGCAGTTCTTC,CASSESAELRPVGEQFF
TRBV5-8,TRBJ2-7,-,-,TGTGCCAGCAGCTCGCCGTCAGAGGTCCCCTACGAGCAGTACTTC,CASSSPSEVPYEQYF
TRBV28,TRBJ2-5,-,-,TGTGCCAGCAGTATGATCAGGGATGAGACCCAGTACTTC,CASSMIRDETQYF
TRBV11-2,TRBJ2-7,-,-,TGTGCCAGCAGCACCAGCGGGCCTTATTCCTACGAGCAGTACTTC,CASSTSGPYSYEQYF
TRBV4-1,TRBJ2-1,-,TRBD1,TGCGCCAGCAGCCAACTGACCCGGGACAGGGGGTTCCATGAGCAGTTCTTC,CASSQLTRDRGFHEQFF
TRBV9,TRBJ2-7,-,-,TGTGCCAGCAGCCCTGGGGCGGGTCCGGACGAGCAGTACTTC,CASSPGAGPDEQYF
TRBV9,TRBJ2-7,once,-,TGTGCCAGCAGCGTAGAGGGCGCAGCCTACGAGCAGTACTTC,CASSVEGAAYEQYF
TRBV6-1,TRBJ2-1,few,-,TGTGCCAGCAGTGAAGCGATCCGGGCGGTCTTTTACAATGAGCAGTTCTTC,CASSEAIRAVFYNEQFF
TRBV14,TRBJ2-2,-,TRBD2,TGTGCCAGCAGCCAAGATAGGGGACTAGCGGGAGACTACACCGGGGAGCTGTTTTTT,CASSQDRGLAGDYTGELFF
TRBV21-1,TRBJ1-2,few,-,TGTCCGGACAGGATAATTCGTGGCTACACCTTC,CPDRIIRGYTF
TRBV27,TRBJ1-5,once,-,TGTGCCAGCAGTTTAGCCAGGGGAGGGAATCAGCCCCAGCATTTT,CASSLARGGNQPQHF
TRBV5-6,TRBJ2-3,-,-,TGTGCCAGCAGCTCCCAGGGGACAGATACGCAGTATTTT,CASSSQGTDTQYF
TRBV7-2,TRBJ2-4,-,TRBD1,TGTGCCAGCAGCGAGGACAGGGTTGAAAACATTCAGTACTTC,CASSEDRVENIQYF
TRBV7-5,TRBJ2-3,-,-,TGTGTCAGAAGCTTAGCGCTAATCTGGGGAATCACAGATACGCAGTATTTT,CVRSLALIWGITDTQYF
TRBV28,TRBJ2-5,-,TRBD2,TGTGCCAGCAGTTTAGCTAGCGGGAGGGCAGGCGAGACCCAGTACTTC,CASSLASGRAGETQYF
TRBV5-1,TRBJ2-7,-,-,TGCGCCAGCAGCTTGGTCGGGAACGAGCAGTACTTC,CASSLVGNEQYF
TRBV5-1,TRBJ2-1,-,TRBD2,TGCGCCAGCAGCTCCTACGGGACTAGCGGGAACTACAATGAGCAGTTCTTC,CASSSYGTSGNYNEQFF
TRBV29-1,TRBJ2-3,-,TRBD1,TGCAGCGTTGACGCGACAGGGGTGGGCGCAGATACGCAGTATTTT,CSVDATGVGADTQYF
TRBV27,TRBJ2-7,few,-,TGTGCCAGCAGTTTATCACAGAACTACGAGCAGTACTTC,CASSLSQNYEQYF
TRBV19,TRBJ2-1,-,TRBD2,TGTGCCAGTAGTATAGGGACTAGTGCCGTGAATGAGCAGTTCTTC,CASSIGTSAVNEQFF
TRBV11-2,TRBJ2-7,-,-,TGTGCCAGCAGCTCCCCTTCGGACAGTCACGAGCAGTACTTC,CASSSPSDSHEQYF
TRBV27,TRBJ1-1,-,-,TGTGCCAGCAGTTTAGGGAGGGGCACCACTGAAGCTTTCTTT,CASSLGRGTTEAFF
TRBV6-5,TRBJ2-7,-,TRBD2,TGTGCCAGCAGTTTTACTAGCGCTTACCGGGAGGTGCAGTACTTC,CASSFTSAYREVQYF